The next 18 T cell receptor beta chains were all read from a single sample in a study of blood T cells in healthy people across ages. Next came a second PCR, run for about 6 to 11 cycles, which used a sample-barcoded 5' primer along with a J-beta primer mix. TCRdb independently ran MiXCR on the 5' RACE reads; one entry per CDR3 protein. The table has 1.5 million or so distinct CDR3 sequences, 35% to 45% seen once. The specimen was blood. All receptors derive from a woman between 18 and 30 years old in good health.

This clonotype was observed a few times. This chain joins TRBV7-6 and TRBJ1-2; TRBD1 aligns across 10 bases. Germline lookup yields CDR1 SGHVS and CDR2 FNYEAQ. With 2 bases clipped from V and 2 bases from J, the junction kept 14 bases outside the gene matches. The CDR3 consists of 19 residues. The CDR3 region has the DNA TGTGCCAGCAGCTTATCGAGGGACAGGGGTCCCAACCTCAACTATGGCTACACCTTC. As protein: CASSLSRDRGPNLNYGYTF.

This clonotype was observed a handful of times. The chain links TRBV12-3 or TRBV12-4 to TRBJ2-2, with TRBD2 identical over 7 bases. The CDR3 totals 15 residues. V shed 9 bases, J shed 1 base, and the junction held 8 bases outside the gene matches. In DNA form, the CDR3 reads TGTGCCAGTGACACGGCGGGAGAGAACACCGGGGAGCTGTTTTTT. It encodes CASDTAGENTGELFF.

The chain has TRBV20-1 and TRBJ2-5, with TRBD2 matching over 10 bases. The CDR3 has 15 residues. The trim removed 0 bases at V and 11 bases at J, leaving 12 bases unmatched. Per germline, CDR1 DFQATT and CDR2 SNEGSKA (reference sequence). The CDR3 spells CSARDPSGSSGEQYF. The CDR3 DNA reads as TGCAGTGCTAGAGATCCTAGCGGGAGTAGCGGTGAGCAGTACTTC.

The rearrangement uses TRBV3-1 and TRBJ2-3; unclear D gene. Germline V CDR1 and CDR2: LGHDT, YNNKEL (reference sequence). Trimming took off 0 bases at V and 1 base at J, with 11 bases between the two ends. The CDR3 runs to 16 residues. CDR3 DNA: TGTGCCAGCAGCCAAGATGTGGCCATGGGCACAGATACGCAGTATTTT. It translates to CASSQDVAMGTDTQYF.

J is TRBJ2-1 and V is TRBV18, with TRBD1 matching over 7 bases. The J segment lost 8 bases and the V segment lost 3 bases, leaving 13 bases of the junction unmatched. The length of the CDR3 is 16 residues. Germline CDR1 reads KGHSH; CDR2 reads LQKENI. The CDR3 region has the DNA TGTGCCAGCTCACCCGAGGGACAGTTCCTTTATGATGAGCAGTTCTTC. It translates to CASSPEGQFLYDEQFF.

This clonotype showed up just a few times. This chain joins TRBV13 and TRBJ2-1; 14 bases are shared with TRBD2. The CDR3 is made up of 17 amino acids. Germline loops: CDR1 PRHDT, CDR2 FYEKMQ (reference sequence). With V trimmed by 5 bases and J by 4 bases, 7 bases remained unmatched. In DNA, the CDR3 is TGTGCCAGCAGCCAGGGACTAGCGGGGGCGATATACAATGAGCAGTTCTTC. Encoded protein: CASSQGLAGAIYNEQFF. The full variable domain, in which reference TRBV13 and TRBJ2-1 provide the parts outside the CDR3, is AAGVIQSPRHLIKEKRETATLKCYPIPRHDTVYWYQQGPGQDPQFLISFYEKMQSDKGSIPDRFSAQQFSDYHSELNMSSLELGDSALYFCASSQGLAGAIYNEQFFGPGTRLTVL.

This clonotype was observed many times. The rearrangement uses TRBV20-1 and TRBJ2-7, with a possible D match to TRBD2 (7 bases). The CDR3 contains 13 residues. Trimming shortened V by 1 base and J by 6 bases, and 13 bases separated the two germline ends. Germline V lookup: CDR1 DFQATT, CDR2 SNEGSKA (reference sequence). DNA for the CDR3: TGCAGTGCTAGAGTTGGGGGGGCAGGCGAGCAGTACTTC. Its protein is CSARVGGAGEQYF.

The chain combines TRBV13 with TRBJ2-1; 13 positions match TRBD2. Per the germline V gene, CDR1 is PRHDT and CDR2 is FYEKMQ (reference sequence). With 4 bases clipped from V and 8 bases from J, the junction kept 8 bases outside the gene matches. The CDR3 has 16 residues. The CDR3 spells CASSSPTSGGSDEQFF. DNA of the CDR3: TGTGCCAGCAGCTCCCCGACTAGCGGGGGGAGCGATGAGCAGTTCTTC.

This clonotype was counted a few times. The rearrangement uses TRBV7-2 and TRBJ1-6; D is unclear. V lost 0 bases, J lost 4 bases, and 7 bases lay in between. The germline gives CDR1 SGHTA, CDR2 FQGNSA. The CDR3 sequence is 15 residues long. The CDR3 reads CASSLALGYNSPLHF. The CDR3 nucleotides are TGTGCCAGCAGCTTAGCGCTGGGGTATAATTCACCCCTCCACTTT.

J is TRBJ1-1 and V is TRBV7-3; D is unresolved. This CDR3 region has 10 residues. The germline V and J ends were trimmed by 7 bases and 13 bases, with 13 bases remaining between them. In germline, CDR1 is SGHTA, CDR2 FQGTGA. The CDR3 loop is CASTPRPGFF. Written as DNA, the CDR3 is TGTGCCAGCACTCCCCGCCCAGGTTTCTTT.

This clonotype was observed a handful of times. The rearrangement uses TRBV6-2 or TRBV6-3 and TRBJ2-3; D might be TRBD1 or TRBD2, each matching 5 bases. The germline V gene has CDR1 MNHEY and CDR2 SVGEGT. This CDR3 comprises 16 residues. Trimming took 2 bases from V and 1 from J, leaving 13 bases between them. The CDR3 DNA sequence: TGTGCCAGCAGTTACGACCAGGGTAGCGGCACAGATACGCAGTATTTT. Translating it yields CASSYDQGSGTDTQYF.

The CDR3 nucleotides read TGTGCCATCAGAGGTAGTGAGAACACTGAAGCTTTCTTT. Translation: CAIRGSENTEAFF. The chain recombines TRBV10-3 with TRBJ1-1; D call uncertain. V lost 6 bases and J lost 1, with 9 bases in between. This CDR3 is built from 13 residues. Germline lookup yields CDR1 ENHRY and CDR2 SYGVKD.

V and J are TRBV5-1 and TRBJ1-2, with D possibly matching TRBD1 (5 bases). Germline-derived CDR1 and CDR2 are SGHRS and YFSETQ. The CDR3 consists of 17 residues. Between the trimmed V and J ends, which lost 0 bases and 0 bases, there was a span of 15 bases. The CDR3 sequence: CASSLASGRNANYGYTF. The CDR3 DNA sequence: TGCGCCAGCAGCTTGGCCTCGGGGCGGAACGCTAACTATGGCTACACCTTC.

The CDR3 region is CASSEGACDEQYF. The CDR3, as DNA: TGTGCCAGCAGTGAGGGGGCTTGTGACGAGCAGTACTTC. The rearrangement joins TRBV25-1 to TRBJ2-5; possibly TRBD1 for D (6 bases). The end of the DNA is better explained by TRBJ2-7, so the J call may be wrong. This CDR3 is 13 amino acids long. The germline V gene encodes CDR1 MGHDK and CDR2 SYGVNS.

The V and J genes are TRBV9 and TRBJ2-2; D is uncertain. CDR1 and CDR2 from the germline V gene are SGDLS and YYNGEE. CDR3 length equals 12 residues. V was trimmed by 2 bases and J by 5 bases, leaving 4 bases between them. The CDR3 bases are TGTGCCAGCAGCGTCCTAACCGGGGAGCTGTTTTTT. Protein sequence: CASSVLTGELFF.

This clonotype was seen a handful of times. The chain recombines TRBV20-1 with TRBJ1-5, with a tentative D call TRBD1 (6 bases). The germline V gene encodes CDR1 DFQATT and CDR2 SNEGSKA (reference sequence). The CDR3 has 12 residues. V lost 6 bases, J lost 9 bases, and 15 bases lay in between. This chain's CDR3 is CSARGRIGPQHF. Here the CDR3 DNA reads TGCAGTGCCAGGGGTCGGATAGGGCCCCAGCATTTT.

This clonotype was observed a few times. This chain uses TRBV14 with TRBJ2-7; D gene uncertain. Germline lookup yields CDR1 SGHDN and CDR2 FVKESK. V lost 5 bases and J 2 bases, leaving 16 bases between the germline ends. The CDR3 is made up of 15 amino acids. The CDR3 DNA reads TGTGCCAGCAGCTATGCCCCCCACAAAGCCTACGAGCAGTACTTC. The encoded protein is CASSYAPHKAYEQYF.

The chain couples TRBV20-1 to TRBJ2-7; 7 bases map to TRBD1. Trimming at V came to 0 bases and at J to 1 base, leaving 6 bases not matched to a gene. CDR3 length: 15 amino acids. Looked up from germline, CDR1 is DFQATT and CDR2 is SNEGSKA (reference sequence). CDR3 loop: CSARDDEDRSYEQYF. For the CDR3, the DNA is TGCAGTGCTAGAGATGACGAGGACAGGTCCTACGAGCAGTACTTC.